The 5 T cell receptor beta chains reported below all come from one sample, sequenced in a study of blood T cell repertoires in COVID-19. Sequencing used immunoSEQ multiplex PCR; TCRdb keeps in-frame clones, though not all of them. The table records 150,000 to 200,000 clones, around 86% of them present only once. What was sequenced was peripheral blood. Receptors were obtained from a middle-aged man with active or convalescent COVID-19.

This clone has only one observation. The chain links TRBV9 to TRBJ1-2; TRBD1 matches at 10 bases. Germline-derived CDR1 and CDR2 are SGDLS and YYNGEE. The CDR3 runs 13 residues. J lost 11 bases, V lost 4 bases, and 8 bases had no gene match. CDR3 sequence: CASSLETGGGYTF. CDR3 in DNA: TGTGCCAGCAGCCTAGAGACAGGGGGCGGGTACACCTTC.

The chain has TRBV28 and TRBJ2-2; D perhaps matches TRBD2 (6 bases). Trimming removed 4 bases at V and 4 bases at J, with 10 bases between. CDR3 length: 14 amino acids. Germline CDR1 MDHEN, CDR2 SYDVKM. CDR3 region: CASSSGTFTGELFF. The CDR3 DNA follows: TGTGCCAGCAGTTCTGGGACTTTCACCGGGGAGCTGTTTTTT.

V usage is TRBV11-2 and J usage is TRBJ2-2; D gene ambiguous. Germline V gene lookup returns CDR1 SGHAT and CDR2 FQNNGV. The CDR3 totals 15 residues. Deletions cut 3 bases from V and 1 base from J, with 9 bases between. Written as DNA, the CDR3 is TGTGCCAGCAGCTTTATGATCGGGAACACCGGGGAGCTGTTTTTT. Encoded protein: CASSFMIGNTGELFF.

The CDR3 sequence is CASSWGQATNEKLFF. CDR3 bases: TGCGCCAGCAGCTGGGGACAAGCAACTAATGAAAAACTGTTTTTT. The chain employs TRBV5-1 and TRBJ1-4, with D maybe TRBD1 (6 bases). In germline, CDR1 is SGHRS, CDR2 YFSETQ. V was trimmed by 3 bases and J by 0 bases, leaving 9 bases between them. This CDR3 is 15 amino acids long.

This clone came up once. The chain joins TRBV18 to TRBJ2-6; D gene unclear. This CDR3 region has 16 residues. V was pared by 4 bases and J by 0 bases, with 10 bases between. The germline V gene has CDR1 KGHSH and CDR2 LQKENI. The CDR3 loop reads CASSRPDVSGANVLTF. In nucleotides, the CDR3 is TGTGCCAGCTCACGCCCAGATGTCTCTGGGGCCAACGTCCTGACTTTC. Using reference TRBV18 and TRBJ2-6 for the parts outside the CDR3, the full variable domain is NAGVMQNPRHLVRRRGQEARLRCSPMKGHSHVYWYRQLPEEGLKFMVYLQKENIIDESGMPKERFSAEFPKEGPSILRIQQVVRGDSAAYFCASSRPDVSGANVLTFGAGSRLTVL.